The 15 T cell receptor beta chains in this list originate from one sample, sequenced in a study of T-cell memory formation after mild COVID-19. TCRdb reprocessed the 5' RACE reads with MiXCR, giving one entry per CDR3 protein. The sample comprises under 600,000 distinct CDR3 sequences, less than 25% of which are singletons, and around 7.7% rests with the top ten. The sequenced sample consisted of PBMCs or a T cell subset sorted from them (not recorded which). The origin of the receptors is an adult woman who had mild COVID-19 (a few samples of this study predate the infection). Cell type and time point are not known.

The chain uses TRBV20-1 and TRBJ2-7; 11 bases line up with TRBD1. The V segment lost 3 bases and the J segment 7 bases; nucleotides outside the gene matches: 8. CDR1 is DFQATT and CDR2 is SNEGSKA in the germline V gene (reference sequence). This CDR3 is built from 14 residues. CDR3: CSASRTRDRGEQYF. In nucleotides, the CDR3 is TGCAGTGCTAGCCGAACCCGGGACAGGGGGGAGCAGTACTTC.

Here the CDR3 reads CASRDTWNTEAFF. CDR3 DNA sequence: TGTGCCAGCAGGGACACCTGGAACACTGAAGCTTTCTTT. This chain links TRBV27 with TRBJ1-1; tentatively, D is TRBD1 (5 bases). Trimming removed 6 bases at V and 1 base at J, with 9 bases between. Germline V gene data show CDR1 as MNHEY and CDR2 as SMNVEV (reference sequence). CDR3 size: 13 residues.

This clonotype appeared a few times. The chain carries TRBV28 and TRBJ2-5; unclear D gene. The CDR3 is made up of 14 amino acids. The ends were cut back, 3 bases at V and 0 bases at J, with 8 bases in the middle. In germline, CDR1 is MDHEN, CDR2 SYDVKM. CDR3 residues: CASSFWTDQETQYF. DNA of the CDR3: TGTGCCAGCAGTTTCTGGACGGACCAAGAGACCCAGTACTTC. The variable domain in full, with the rest retrieved from reference TRBV28 and TRBJ2-5, is DVKVTQSSRYLVKRTGEKVFLECVQDMDHENMFWYRQDPGLGLRLIYFSYDVKMKEKGDIPEGYSVSREKKERFSLILESASTNQTSMYLCASSFWTDQETQYFGPGTRLLVL.

This clonotype was seen repeatedly, ten times or more. The chain combines TRBV3-1 with TRBJ2-7; TRBD2 agrees at 10 bases. Losses at the gene ends were 4 bases for V and 3 bases for J; bases not matched to a gene: 0. CDR3 length equals 13 residues. CDR1 is LGHDT and CDR2 is YNNKEL in the germline V gene (reference sequence). CDR3 protein: CASSRTSGYEQYF. Written as DNA, the CDR3 is TGTGCCAGCAGCCGGACTAGCGGCTACGAGCAGTACTTC.

This sequence joins TRBV2 and TRBJ1-4, with unresolved D. This CDR3 contains 15 residues. Germline V gene lookup returns CDR1 SNHLY and CDR2 FYNNEI. Trimming removed 4 bases at V and 4 bases at J, with 13 bases between. CDR3 coding DNA: TGTGCCAGCAGTGTTTCGGCGGCTGGTAATGAAAAACTGTTTTTT. Its translation is CASSVSAAGNEKLFF.

The chain carries TRBV20-1 and TRBJ1-1; D remains ambiguous. CDR1 and CDR2 (germline): DFQATT, SNEGSKA (reference sequence). V was shortened by 5 bases and J by 1 base, with 14 bases between the two germline ends. This CDR3 has 14 amino acids. CDR3: CSAPSSLGNTEAFF. The CDR3 DNA reads as TGCAGTGCTCCTTCCTCACTTGGGAACACTGAAGCTTTCTTT.

The V gene is TRBV7-9, the J gene TRBJ2-1; 10 bases line up with TRBD2. This CDR3 has 17 residues. Per germline, CDR1 SEHNR and CDR2 FQNEAQ (reference sequence). The J segment lost 7 bases and the V segment lost 5 bases, leaving 14 bases of the junction unmatched. The CDR3 DNA is TGTGCCAGCAGCCCAAGAATTCCGGGACTAGCGCCGAATGAGCAGTTCTTC. Residues: CASSPRIPGLAPNEQFF.

V and J are TRBV7-9 and TRBJ1-1, with D possibly TRBD1 on 5 matching bases. V lost 4 bases and J lost 8, with 23 bases in between. The length of the CDR3 is 16 residues. The V gene's germline CDR1 is SEHNR and CDR2 FQNEAQ (reference sequence). The CDR3 DNA is TGTGCCAGCAGCTCGATTAAGGGGTCCGGGTTTATCGAAGCTTTCTTT. This gives the protein CASSSIKGSGFIEAFF.

This clonotype occurred a few times. The rearrangement links TRBV3-1 to TRBJ2-7, with D unclear. The length of the CDR3 is 11 residues. Trimming took 3 bases from V and 4 from J, leaving 4 bases between them. Germline CDR1 and CDR2: LGHDT and YNNKEL (reference sequence). CDR3 DNA sequence: TGTGCCAGCAGCCAGCTATACGAGCAGTACTTC. Amino acids: CASSQLYEQYF.

In its sample, this clonotype was seen many times. The CDR3 nucleotides read TGTGCCATCAGTGACGGGAAGGAGACCCAGTACTTC. Its translation: CAISDGKETQYF. V gene TRBV10-3 combines with J gene TRBJ2-5, with D possibly being TRBD2 (5 bases). Germline V gene sequence: CDR1 ENHRY, CDR2 SYGVKD. The CDR3 has 12 amino acids. V was trimmed by 3 bases and J by 5 bases, leaving 7 bases between them.

This clonotype appeared a few times. This chain joins TRBV7-2 and TRBJ1-2, with 11 bases that match TRBD1. Germline lookup yields CDR1 SGHTA and CDR2 FQGNSA. Trimming took 1 base from V and 0 from J; bases not matched to a gene: 4. The CDR3 runs 17 residues. The CDR3: CASSLGTGGRSNYGYTF. The CDR3 nucleotides read TGTGCCAGCAGCTTAGGGACAGGGGGCCGTTCTAACTATGGCTACACCTTC. Full variable domain (rest looked up from reference TRBV7-2 and TRBJ1-2): GAGVSQSPSNKVTEKGKDVELRCDPISGHTALYWYRQSLGQGLEFLIYFQGNSAPDKSGLPSDRFSAERTGGSVSTLTIQRTQQEDSAVYLCASSLGTGGRSNYGYTFGSGTRLTVV.

This clonotype was found a few times. The chain joins TRBV25-1 to TRBJ2-3; D tentatively reads TRBD1 or TRBD2 (5 bases each). CDR1 MGHDK and CDR2 SYGVNS come from the germline V gene. CDR3 length: 14 amino acids. Trimming pared 4 bases from V and 3 bases from J, leaving 11 bases between. CDR3 amino acids: CASSGGSGTDTQYF. The DNA of the CDR3 is TGTGCCAGCAGTGGGGGGTCAGGTACAGATACGCAGTATTTT.

This clonotype was seen more than once but under ten times. The genes are TRBV15 and TRBJ1-5, with D unresolved. The CDR3 contains 15 residues. V was trimmed by 6 bases and J by 1 base, leaving 13 bases between them. The V gene's germline CDR1 is LNHNV and CDR2 YYDKDF (reference sequence). CDR3 bases: TGTGCCACCAGTCGAGATCCGACCAGCAATCAGCCCCAGCATTTT. This sequence encodes CATSRDPTSNQPQHF.

V usage is TRBV5-6 and J usage is TRBJ1-4, with TRBD1 matching 8 bases. With 0 bases clipped from V and 8 bases from J, the junction kept 6 bases outside the gene matches. There are 15 residues in the CDR3. The germline V gene has CDR1 SGHDT and CDR2 YYEEEE. DNA of the CDR3: TGTGCCAGCAGCTTGGGGGGGACAGGAGGAGAAAAACTGTTTTTT. It codes for CASSLGGTGGEKLFF.

The chain joins TRBV2 to TRBJ2-7; D might be TRBD2 (6 bases). V shed 3 bases and J shed 7 bases, with 16 bases lying between them. The germline V gene has CDR1 SNHLY and CDR2 FYNNEI. The CDR3 is 14 residues long. CDR3 in amino acids: CASSEGGALGEQYF. In DNA form, the CDR3 reads TGTGCCAGCAGTGAGGGGGGAGCCCTCGGGGAGCAGTACTTC.